This TCR beta chain comes out of a study of shared clonotypes between healthy human individuals. Study context: CD4 naive and CD4 memory each took three plates per donor, while CD8 naive took two and CD8 memory one.

Assay runs were performed at deep level. Original handling: Sequence data from immunoSEQ were junction-only and lacked quality scores; consequently, filtering differed. Generated by immunoSEQ multiplex PCR, the TCRdb table keeps only in-frame clones and is missing some. V and J calls and clone size are given by that table; D and trimming were obtained from the DNA. There are 2,500,000 or so clones in the sample; 85% to 95% occur only once, and roughly 0.15% lies in the top ten. Germline CDR1 reads KGHSH; CDR2 reads LQKENI. V dropped 1 base and J dropped 1; count of bases not matched to a gene: 9. This CDR3 has 18 amino acids. CD4+ cells underwent separation, giving CD45RA+ naive and CD45RA-negative memory subsets.

The chain joins TRBV18 to TRBJ2-3; 9 nucleotides match TRBD2. The receptor was isolated from a man in his late teens or twenties in good health. Material for sequencing was naive CD4+ T cells sorted from blood. The subset was: CD45RA+ positively selected. The CDR3 DNA follows: TGTGCCAGCTCACCACTCTCAAGGCTAGCGGGGCGCACAGATACGCAGTATTTT. Its translation is CASSPLSRLAGRTDTQYF.